This T cell receptor (beta chain) appears in the sequencing data of a study of cytotoxic CD8 clonotypes in ibrutinib-treated CLL. Sequencing used immunoSEQ multiplex PCR; TCRdb keeps in-frame clones, though not all of them. The sample lists over 150,000 clones; around three quarters were seen once. The CDR3 is made up of 13 amino acids. Trimming cost V 4 bases and J 2 bases, with 8 bases left between them. Germline-derived CDR1 and CDR2 are KGHSH and LQKENI. This clone was detected a few times. This sequence originates from a human donor with chronic lymphocytic leukemia. The rearrangement links TRBV18 to TRBJ2-5; D is possibly TRBD1 (5 bases). This specimen was PBMCs, taken after 24 months of ibrutinib treatment. The CDR3 loop reads CASSLQVQETQYF. CDR3 coding DNA: TGTGCCAGCTCACTACAGGTGCAAGAGACCCAGTACTTC.